The source of this TCR beta chain is a study of T cells after yellow fever vaccination. In TCRdb, the 5' RACE reads were re-called with MiXCR into one record per CDR3 protein. The sample lists roughly 500,000 distinct CDR3 sequences; 19% were seen once. The specimen was PBMCs, collected 15 days after the yellow fever booster vaccination. The source is a young man who received the YFV17D yellow fever vaccine.

The CDR3 is CASSLRWNRAEISTDTQYF. As DNA, the CDR3 is TGTGCCAGCAGCTTAAGGTGGAACAGAGCAGAAATTAGCACAGATACGCAGTATTTT. The chain joins TRBV7-8 to TRBJ2-3; D not resolved. The V end lost 2 bases, the J end lost 0 bases, and 21 bases lay between the germline ends. CDR1 SGHVS and CDR2 FQNEAQ come from the germline V gene. The CDR3 totals 19 residues.